A single TCR beta chain is shown here with its context. What it recognizes is unknown. Germline values: CDR1 MNHNS, CDR2 SASEGT. The CDR3 is made up of 16 amino acids. Trimming took 4 bases from V and 4 from J; bases not matched to a gene: 10. These data are taken from a study of PD-1 blockade in classical Hodgkin lymphoma. Some clones are missing from TCRdb's copy, which holds only in-frame ones; the method was immunoSEQ multiplex PCR. Of some 27,000 clones listed, about 80% are singletons. Indicated time point: cycle 4 day 1 (C4D1), after 6 weeks of nivolumab. Relapse after autologous stem cell transplantation occurred in every patient, and brentuximab vedotin exposure varied. Study-wide findings and caveats: Relapsed/refractory patients reportedly had lower baseline diversity than newly diagnosed patients.

The rearrangement joins TRBV6-1 to TRBJ1-3; 7 bases agree with TRBD1. The sample consisted of peripheral blood mononuclear cells (PBMCs), taken before the fourth cycle of nivolumab. The sequence came from a human donor with classical Hodgkin lymphoma. The CDR3 bases are TGTGCCAGCAGTGGCTATGACAGGGCAGGAGGAAACACCATATATTTT. It encodes CASSGYDRAGGNTIYF.